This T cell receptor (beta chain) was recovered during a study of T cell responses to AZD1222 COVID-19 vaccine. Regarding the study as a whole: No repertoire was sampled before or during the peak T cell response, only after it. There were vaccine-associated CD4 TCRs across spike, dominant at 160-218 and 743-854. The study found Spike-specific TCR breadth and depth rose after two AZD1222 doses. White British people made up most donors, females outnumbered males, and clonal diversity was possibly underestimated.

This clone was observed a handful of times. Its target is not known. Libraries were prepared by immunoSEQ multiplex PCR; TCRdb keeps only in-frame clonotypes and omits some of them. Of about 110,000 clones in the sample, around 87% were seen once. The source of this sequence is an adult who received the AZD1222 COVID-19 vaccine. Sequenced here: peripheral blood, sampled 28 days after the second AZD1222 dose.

The CDR3 DNA is TGCGCCAGCAGCCAGTTAGCGGGAGGGATCACAGATACGCAGTATTTT. Its translation: CASSQLAGGITDTQYF. The chain recombines TRBV4-3 with TRBJ2-3; 11 positions match TRBD2. CDR1 is LGHNA and CDR2 is YSLEER in the germline V gene. The CDR3 is 16 residues long. V trimming: 3 bases; J trimming: 2 bases; junction bases outside the gene matches: 4.